Shown below are 22 T cell receptor beta chains from a single sample sequenced in a study of OX40 agonist ivuxolimab in advanced cancers. Only in-frame clones appear in the TCRdb table, and some are missing; sequencing was by immunoSEQ multiplex PCR. The sample includes tens of thousands of clones, 89% seen only once; the top ten take 4%. The starting material was CD4+ or CD8+ T cells sorted from blood, obtained in a trial of the OX40 agonist ivuxolimab. The receptors were gathered from an adult with an advanced solid tumor such as melanoma, head and neck, liver or kidney cancer.

The sample holds a few counts of this clone. This chain connects TRBV27 to TRBJ1-2; 9 nucleotides agree with TRBD1. The CDR3 is 12 amino acids. CDR1 and CDR2 from the germline V gene are MNHEY and SMNVEV (reference sequence). The J segment lost 4 bases and the V segment lost 6 bases, leaving 0 bases of the junction unmatched. CDR3 nucleotide sequence: TGTGCCAGCAGGGACAGGGGCTATGGCTACACCTTC. Encoded protein: CASRDRGYGYTF.

The gene calls are TRBV30 and TRBJ1-1; D is unresolved. From germline, CDR1 is GTSNPN and CDR2 SVGIG (reference sequence). V lost 5 bases to trimming and J lost 0 bases, with 10 bases between them. The CDR3 runs to 13 residues. CDR3 amino acids: CAWGSQLNTEAFF. The DNA of the CDR3 is TGTGCCTGGGGCAGCCAGTTGAACACTGAAGCTTTCTTT.

V is TRBV11-3 and J is TRBJ1-3; 7 bases match TRBD1. The CDR3 is made up of 15 amino acids. CDR1 SGHNT and CDR2 YENEEA come from the germline V gene. Germline trimming cut 5 bases from V and 1 base from J; bases unmatched to any gene: 5. CDR3 coding DNA: TGTGCCAGCAGCCGCGGACAGGTGTCTGGAAACACCATATATTTT. Translated: CASSRGQVSGNTIYF.

Here the CDR3 DNA reads TGTGCCACCACGGCGAGCTCCTACAATGAGCAGTTCTTC. Translation: CATTASSYNEQFF. The chain recombines TRBV19 with TRBJ2-1; D is undetermined. This CDR3 has 13 amino acids. The V end lost 10 bases, the J end lost 0 bases, and 10 bases lay between the germline ends. Looked up from germline, CDR1 is LNHDA and CDR2 is SQIVND (reference sequence).

The chain links TRBV6-1 to TRBJ1-5; the D gene is possibly TRBD1 (5 bases). V lost 6 bases and J lost 0, with 12 bases in between. Germline CDR1 and CDR2: MNHNS and SASEGT. The CDR3 spans 15 residues. This chain's CDR3 is CASSRGTASNQPQHF. CDR3 nucleotides: TGTGCCAGCAGCCGCGGGACGGCTAGCAATCAGCCCCAGCATTTT.

J is TRBJ1-1 and V is TRBV5-5; 10 nucleotides align to TRBD1. Germline loops: CDR1 SGHKS, CDR2 YYEKEE (reference sequence). After removal of 9 bases from V and 0 bases from J, the junction contained 5 bases not matched to a gene. CDR3 size: 14 residues. CDR3 protein: CATGTGALNTEAFF. The CDR3 nucleotides read TGTGCCACAGGGACAGGGGCCCTGAACACTGAAGCTTTCTTT.

V usage is TRBV9 and J usage is TRBJ1-3, with 7 positions matching TRBD1. The trim removed 3 bases at V and 2 bases at J, leaving 5 bases unmatched. This CDR3 spans 15 amino acids. The germline V gene encodes CDR1 SGDLS and CDR2 YYNGEE. CDR3 coding DNA: TGTGCCAGCAGCGCCGGGGACAGTACTGGAAACACCATATATTTT. Translated, it gives CASSAGDSTGNTIYF.

The genes are TRBV28 and TRBJ1-1; TRBD1 matches 9 bases. The V gene's germline CDR1 is MDHEN and CDR2 SYDVKM. The CDR3 has 16 amino acids. V dropped 3 bases and J dropped 4; count of bases not matched to a gene: 9. CDR3 region: CASSFGTGLAGTEAFF. For the CDR3, the DNA is TGTGCCAGCAGTTTCGGGACAGGGTTGGCGGGCACTGAAGCTTTCTTT.

The chain has TRBV4-2 and TRBJ1-2; 7 positions match TRBD1. CDR3 length equals 15 residues. CDR1 is LGHNA and CDR2 is YNFKEQ in the germline V gene. The ends lost 0 bases at V and 8 bases at J; junction bases unmatched: 9. As DNA, the CDR3 is TGTGCCAGCAGCCAAGACGAAGACAGGGCCAGCGGCTACACCTTC. Protein product: CASSQDEDRASGYTF.

The CDR3 bases are TGTGCCAGCCGCCCGAGCGGGAGGGAAGATGAGCAGTTCTTC. Its translation is CASRPSGREDEQFF. This sequence joins TRBV2 and TRBJ2-1, with TRBD2 matching over 10 bases. The germline gives CDR1 SNHLY, CDR2 FYNNEI. V was pared by 8 bases and J by 8 bases, with 9 bases of the junction left unmatched. This CDR3 contains 14 residues.

CDR3 residues: CASSPSGTSRGSTEAFF. CDR3 nucleotides: TGTGCCAGCTCACCATCCGGGACATCGAGGGGGAGCACTGAAGCTTTCTTT. The chain links TRBV18 to TRBJ1-1; TRBD1 might be the D (6 bases). V gave up 2 bases and J gave up 4 bases, with 20 bases separating them. The germline CDR1 and CDR2 sequences are KGHSH and LQKENI. This CDR3 is 17 amino acids long.

J is TRBJ1-5 and V is TRBV6-6, with D unresolved. Trimming left V 3 bases short and J 4 bases short, with 7 bases between. CDR1 is MNHNY, CDR2 SVGAGI, per germline (reference sequence). The CDR3 totals 13 residues. CDR3: CASSYEVNQPQHF. The CDR3 nucleotides read TGTGCCAGCAGTTATGAGGTAAATCAGCCCCAGCATTTT.

V usage is TRBV29-1 and J usage is TRBJ1-1; D not resolved. V was pared by 7 bases and J by 0 bases, with 12 bases between. The length of the CDR3 is 13 residues. CDR1 and CDR2 (germline): SQVTM, ANQGSEA. CDR3 sequence: CSGVEVMNTEAFF. CDR3 bases: TGCAGCGGCGTGGAAGTAATGAACACTGAAGCTTTCTTT.

The V and J genes are TRBV28 and TRBJ2-1, with a weak D call TRBD1 (5 bases). The CDR3 is 15 amino acids. V was shortened by 5 bases and J by 2 bases, with 13 bases between the two germline ends. Germline V gene lookup returns CDR1 MDHEN and CDR2 SYDVKM. CDR3 sequence reads: CASSTRTRAYNEQFF. The CDR3 coding sequence is TGTGCCAGCAGTACGCGGACCAGGGCCTACAATGAGCAGTTCTTC.

This sequence joins TRBV18 and TRBJ2-5, with a weak D call TRBD1 (5 bases). V dropped 2 bases and J dropped 2 bases, with 12 bases sitting between them. The length of the CDR3 is 15 residues. Per the germline V gene, CDR1 is KGHSH and CDR2 is LQKENI. CDR3 nucleotides: TGTGCCAGCTCACCATGGAAAGGGGAACAAGAGACCCAGTACTTC. Translating it yields CASSPWKGEQETQYF.

The chain joins TRBV10-3 to TRBJ1-2, with D perhaps matching TRBD1 (5 bases). In germline, CDR1 is ENHRY, CDR2 SYGVKD. V was shortened by 4 bases and J by 8 bases, with 14 bases between the two germline ends. This CDR3 is 13 amino acids long. The CDR3 coding sequence is TGTGCCATCAGTGGCCGGGACGGACAAGGCTACACCTTC. Translation: CAISGRDGQGYTF.

This clone showed up just once. V gene TRBV5-1 combines with J gene TRBJ1-5; tentative D call: TRBD1 (5 bases). This CDR3 comprises 13 residues. The V gene's germline CDR1 is SGHRS and CDR2 YFSETQ. V was shortened by 7 bases and J by 4 bases, with 12 bases between the two germline ends. The CDR3 loop is CASALDINQPQHF. The CDR3 DNA sequence: TGCGCCAGCGCCCTGGACATAAATCAGCCCCAGCATTTT. Together with reference TRBV5-1 and TRBJ1-5, the CDR3 gives the full variable domain: KAGVTQTPRYLIKTRGQQVTLSCSPISGHRSVSWYQQTPGQGLQFLFEYFSETQRNKGNFPGRFSGRQFSNSRSEMNVSTLELGDSALYLCASALDINQPQHFGDGTRLSIL.

CDR3 sequence: CASSLGQGLGELFF. CDR3 DNA sequence: TGTGCCAGCAGCTTAGGACAGGGTCTTGGGGAGCTGTTTTTT. The chain joins TRBV7-3 to TRBJ2-2; 8 bases are a match to TRBD1. The CDR3 extends over 14 amino acids. Germline V gene data show CDR1 as SGHTA and CDR2 as FQGTGA. Trimming took 2 bases from V and 8 from J; bases not matched to a gene: 4.

The CDR3 nucleotides are TGTGCCAGCAGCTCAAGGACCGAGAACTATGGCTACACCTTC. Translating gives CASSSRTENYGYTF. V and J are TRBV11-2 and TRBJ1-2; D gene ambiguous. CDR1 SGHAT and CDR2 FQNNGV come from the germline V gene. Trimming removed 4 bases at V and 2 bases at J, with 11 bases between. The CDR3 spans 14 residues.

The DNA of the CDR3 is TGTGCCAGCAGTTTGGCGGAGGCTGGCTACACCTTC. Its translation is CASSLAEAGYTF. The rearrangement uses TRBV28 and TRBJ1-2; D gene ambiguous. This CDR3 is built from 12 residues. The V end lost 3 bases, the J end lost 7 bases, and 9 bases lay between the germline ends. Germline-derived CDR1 and CDR2 are MDHEN and SYDVKM.

The CDR3 sequence: CASSLTSPPTDTQYF. The CDR3 bases are TGTGCCAGCTCGCTAACTAGTCCCCCCACAGATACGCAGTATTTT. The chain couples TRBV18 to TRBJ2-3; tentative D call: TRBD2 (5 bases). Germline lookup yields CDR1 KGHSH and CDR2 LQKENI. The CDR3 has 15 amino acids. The V gene lost 6 bases and the J gene lost 2 bases, with 15 bases spanning the gap.

The J gene is TRBJ2-3, the V gene TRBV19; 9 nucleotides match TRBD2. In germline, CDR1 is LNHDA, CDR2 SQIVND (reference sequence). V was pared by 4 bases and J by 1 base, with 9 bases of the junction left unmatched. The CDR3 covers 17 residues. CDR3 nucleotides: TGTGCCAGTAGTACATACCTAGCGGGGTTGGGCACAGATACGCAGTATTTT. Protein product: CASSTYLAGLGTDTQYF.